The clone carrying this T cell receptor (beta chain) was counted ten times or more. Preparation of the TCRbeta library was carried out with unique molecular identifiers. TCRdb analysed the PCR reads with MiXCR anew, one entry per CDR3 protein. The data contain approximately 400,000 distinct CDR3 sequences, around 9.9% of them singletons. This entry comes from a study of T-cell reconstitution after alpha-beta-depleted transplantation in children. CDR1 is LGHDT and CDR2 is YNNKEL in the germline V gene (reference sequence). The CDR3 totals 13 residues. Trimming took 6 bases from V and 9 from J; bases not matched to a gene: 8.

The receptor was derived from a human donor who donated a stem cell graft to a child with acute myeloid leukemia. The rearrangement links TRBV3-1 to TRBJ2-3; 8 bases agree with TRBD1. The specimen was PBMCs from the stem cell graft donor, collected from the stem cell graft. DNA of the CDR3: TGTGCCAGCAGGGGGACAGGCGCAGGGACGCAGTATTTT. This codes for CASRGTGAGTQYF.